A selection of T cell receptor beta chains follows, all from one sample in a study of blood T cell repertoires in COVID-19. The repertoire was sequenced with immunoSEQ multiplex PCR; TCRdb's copy has only in-frame clones and lacks some. The repertoire has some 330,000 clones, approximately 88% of them found once; the top ten carry about 4.7%. Material: PBMCs or T cells enriched from blood (not recorded which). These receptors all stem from a man aged 30 to 39 who had recovered from COVID-19. Each CDR3 is given with its conserved first and last residue. The D gene is left open where the match is weak. Size is omitted from some rows. Given values are once, few, many or a class for expanded clones.

J gene: TRBJ2-7
D gene: TRBD1
clone size: .
V gene: TRBV5-4
CDR3 DNA: TGTGCCAGCAGCTTGGATGCCAGGGGGCCGTACGAGCAGTACTTC
CDR3 protein: CASSLDARGPYEQYF

J gene: TRBJ1-2
D gene: TRBD1
clone size: .
V gene: TRBV5-1
CDR3 DNA: TGCGCCAGCAGCGCGGGACAGGCTGACTATGGCTACACCTTC
CDR3 protein: CASSAGQADYGYTF

J gene: TRBJ2-7
D gene: .
clone size: once
V gene: TRBV28
CDR3 DNA: TGTGCCAGCAGTTTTAACGGAGCCTACGAGCAGTACTTC
CDR3 protein: CASSFNGAYEQYF

J gene: TRBJ2-6
D gene: .
clone size: .
V gene: TRBV10-1
CDR3 DNA: TGCGCCAGCAGTGAAGGAGGGGTTGGGGCCAACGTCCTGACTTTC
CDR3 protein: CASSEGGVGANVLTF

J gene: TRBJ2-3
D gene: TRBD2
clone size: few
V gene: TRBV28
CDR3 DNA: TGTGCCAGCAGCCTAGCGGGGAACACAGATACGCAGTATTTT
CDR3 protein: CASSLAGNTDTQYF

J gene: TRBJ2-5
D gene: .
clone size: .
V gene: TRBV18
CDR3 DNA: TGTGCCAGCTCACCTCAGGGGCGACAAGAGACCCAGTACTTC
CDR3 protein: CASSPQGRQETQYF

J gene: TRBJ2-2
D gene: .
clone size: few
V gene: TRBV7-9
CDR3 DNA: TGTGCCAGCAGCTCACCCAGTCAGGCCGCTTTTCGCGGGGAGCTGTTTTTT
CDR3 protein: CASSSPSQAAFRGELFF

J gene: TRBJ1-4
D gene: .
clone size: .
V gene: TRBV3-1/TRBV3-2
CDR3 DNA: TGTGCCAGCAGCCAGGGCCTGGGTAATGAAAAACTGTTTTTT
CDR3 protein: CASSQGLGNEKLFF

J gene: TRBJ2-7
D gene: .
clone size: .
V gene: TRBV11-2
CDR3 DNA: TGTGCCAGCAGCTTAGCCCAGGGGCCCAAGAGCTCCTACGAGCAGTACTTC
CDR3 protein: CASSLAQGPKSSYEQYF

J gene: TRBJ2-2
D gene: TRBD1
clone size: .
V gene: TRBV24-1
CDR3 DNA: TGTGCCACCAGTGACCCTTACAGGGACAGGGACACCGGGGAGCTGTTTTTT
CDR3 protein: CATSDPYRDRDTGELFF

J gene: TRBJ1-1
D gene: .
clone size: .
V gene: TRBV28
CDR3 DNA: TGTGCCAGCAGTTTGACCCCAAACGGGGGCACTGAAGCTTTCTTT
CDR3 protein: CASSLTPNGGTEAFF

J gene: TRBJ1-1
D gene: .
clone size: once
V gene: TRBV14
CDR3 DNA: TGTGCCAGCAGCCAACTCTGGCCTGAAGCTTTCTTT
CDR3 protein: CASSQLWPEAFF

J gene: TRBJ1-5
D gene: .
clone size: few
V gene: TRBV18
CDR3 DNA: TGTGCCAGCTCACCACAGGGTTCGGGGAATCAGCCCCAGCATTTT
CDR3 protein: CASSPQGSGNQPQHF

J gene: TRBJ2-3
D gene: TRBD2
clone size: .
V gene: TRBV19
CDR3 DNA: TGTGCCAGTACCCCTGGCCGCGGACTAGCCGCGTCAGATACGCAGTATTTT
CDR3 protein: CASTPGRGLAASDTQYF

J gene: TRBJ2-6
D gene: .
clone size: .
V gene: TRBV7-9
CDR3 DNA: TGTGCCAGCAGCTTGAACAGGGTACCGCCTGGGGCCAACGTCCTGACTTTC
CDR3 protein: CASSLNRVPPGANVLTF

J gene: TRBJ1-1
D gene: .
clone size: .
V gene: TRBV24-1
CDR3 DNA: TGTGCCACCAGTGATTTGCAAAACGGTATATTGAACACTGAAGCTTTCTTT
CDR3 protein: CATSDLQNGILNTEAFF

J gene: TRBJ2-3
D gene: TRBD2
clone size: .
V gene: TRBV28
CDR3 DNA: TGTGTAGTAGCGGCTCCTGGCGGGGGGAAACCAGATACGCAGTATTTT
CDR3 protein: CVVAAPGGGKPDTQYF

J gene: TRBJ1-4
D gene: .
clone size: .
V gene: TRBV7-9
CDR3 DNA: TGTGCCAGCAGCTTAGGGTCGTCGGGAAAACTGTTTTTT
CDR3 protein: CASSLGSSGKLFF

J gene: TRBJ2-2
D gene: TRBD2
clone size: few
V gene: TRBV9
CDR3 DNA: TGTGCCAGCAGCGTTTCCACTAGCGGGGGCCACTACCCGAACACCGGGGAGCTGTTTTTT
CDR3 protein: CASSVSTSGGHYPNTGELFF

J gene: TRBJ1-2
D gene: TRBD1
clone size: once
V gene: TRBV14
CDR3 DNA: TGTGCCAGCAGCCCAAGTTACGCGGGACAGGGGGCTAATTATGGCTACACCTTC
CDR3 protein: CASSPSYAGQGANYGYTF

J gene: TRBJ1-1
D gene: TRBD1
clone size: .
V gene: TRBV19
CDR3 DNA: TGTGCCAGTAGTCGGGACAGGGGGTCAATGAGGAACACTGAAGCTTTCTTT
CDR3 protein: CASSRDRGSMRNTEAFF

J gene: TRBJ1-2
D gene: TRBD1
clone size: few
V gene: TRBV24-1
CDR3 DNA: TGTGCCACCGGGGGACAGGATAACTATGGCTACACCTTC
CDR3 protein: CATGGQDNYGYTF

J gene: TRBJ2-2
D gene: TRBD1
clone size: .
V gene: TRBV4-1
CDR3 DNA: TGCGCCAGCAGCCAAGACAGGGGGCCGAGCGGGGAGCTGTTTTTT
CDR3 protein: CASSQDRGPSGELFF

J gene: TRBJ2-5
D gene: .
clone size: .
V gene: TRBV4-2
CDR3 DNA: TGTGCCAGCAGCAACTGGACGGGGGGCATCGAGACCCAGTACTTC
CDR3 protein: CASSNWTGGIETQYF

J gene: TRBJ2-7
D gene: TRBD1
clone size: .
V gene: TRBV6-5
CDR3 DNA: TGTGCCAGCAGTTCGCACTCGGACAGGACAAAAGGCGAGCAGTACTTC
CDR3 protein: CASSSHSDRTKGEQYF

J gene: TRBJ1-2
D gene: .
clone size: few
V gene: TRBV7-9
CDR3 DNA: TGTGCCAGCTTGGGGGGGACCCAAGTAAGCTACACCTTC
CDR3 protein: CASLGGTQVSYTF

J gene: TRBJ1-1
D gene: TRBD1
clone size: .
V gene: TRBV5-6
CDR3 DNA: TGTGCCAGCAGCATTACCGGGACAGGGGGCTTGTACACTGAAGCTTTCTTT
CDR3 protein: CASSITGTGGLYTEAFF

J gene: TRBJ2-1
D gene: TRBD2
clone size: .
V gene: TRBV5-4
CDR3 DNA: TGTGCCAGCAGCTCCCCCGGAAGCGGGGGATTCAATGAGCAGTTCTTC
CDR3 protein: CASSSPGSGGFNEQFF

J gene: TRBJ1-1
D gene: .
clone size: .
V gene: TRBV19
CDR3 DNA: TGTGCCAGTAGCACAGTAAGGAACACTGAAGCTTTCTTT
CDR3 protein: CASSTVRNTEAFF

J gene: TRBJ2-3
D gene: TRBD1
clone size: .
V gene: TRBV7-9
CDR3 DNA: TGTGCCAGCAGACAAACAGGGGGTCGTACAGATACGCAGTATTTT
CDR3 protein: CASRQTGGRTDTQYF

J gene: TRBJ2-7
D gene: TRBD2
clone size: .
V gene: TRBV30
CDR3 DNA: TGTGCCTGGAGGGGGGGGTCCTACGAGCAGTACTTC
CDR3 protein: CAWRGGSYEQYF

J gene: TRBJ2-1
D gene: TRBD2
clone size: .
V gene: TRBV2
CDR3 DNA: TGTGCCAGCAGGGCCAGCGGGGGGGCCTACAATGAGCAGTTCTTC
CDR3 protein: CASRASGGAYNEQFF

J gene: TRBJ2-7
D gene: TRBD2
clone size: .
V gene: TRBV19
CDR3 DNA: TGTGCCAGACCGGGACTAGCGGGGGTATCCTACGAGCAGTACTTC
CDR3 protein: CARPGLAGVSYEQYF

J gene: TRBJ2-5
D gene: .
clone size: .
V gene: TRBV5-1
CDR3 DNA: TGCGCCAGCAGCTTAGGACAGACACAAGAGACCCAGTACTTC
CDR3 protein: CASSLGQTQETQYF

J gene: TRBJ2-7
D gene: TRBD1
clone size: .
V gene: TRBV5-1
CDR3 DNA: TGCGCCAGCAGCCGGACAGGGGACTACGAGCAGTACTTC
CDR3 protein: CASSRTGDYEQYF

J gene: TRBJ1-1
D gene: TRBD1
clone size: .
V gene: TRBV6-5
CDR3 DNA: TGTGCCAGCAGTTCGCCTACAGGGGCGAACACTGAAGCTTTCTTT
CDR3 protein: CASSSPTGANTEAFF

J gene: TRBJ2-2
D gene: TRBD1
clone size: .
V gene: TRBV18
CDR3 DNA: TGTGCCAGCTCACCACCAGAAGACAGGGCCGGGGAGCTGTTTTTT
CDR3 protein: CASSPPEDRAGELFF

J gene: TRBJ1-2
D gene: .
clone size: .
V gene: TRBV21-1
CDR3 DNA: TGTGCCAGCAGCAAAGCCAACTCTCACTATGGCTACACCTTC
CDR3 protein: CASSKANSHYGYTF

J gene: TRBJ2-6
D gene: TRBD1
clone size: .
V gene: TRBV28
CDR3 DNA: TGTGCCAGCAGTTGGCCAGACCACAGGGGGCTAGGGTCCTCTGGGGCCAACGTCCTGACTTTC
CDR3 protein: CASSWPDHRGLGSSGANVLTF

J gene: TRBJ2-1
D gene: TRBD2
clone size: .
V gene: TRBV7-9
CDR3 DNA: TGTGCCAGCAGCGCTCTAGCGGGGGGGCCTAACAATGAGCAGTTCTTC
CDR3 protein: CASSALAGGPNNEQFF

J gene: TRBJ2-7
D gene: TRBD2
clone size: .
V gene: TRBV15
CDR3 DNA: TGTGCCACCAGTAGCGGGGGGATAGCCTACGAGCAGTACTTC
CDR3 protein: CATSSGGIAYEQYF

J gene: TRBJ2-5
D gene: TRBD1
clone size: .
V gene: TRBV19
CDR3 DNA: TGTGCCAGTGGACAGGGTTGGGGAGAGACCCAGTACTTC
CDR3 protein: CASGQGWGETQYF

J gene: TRBJ1-2
D gene: .
clone size: .
V gene: TRBV2
CDR3 DNA: TGTGCCAGCAGTGAACCGGAGAGGCGTGGCTACACCTTC
CDR3 protein: CASSEPERRGYTF

J gene: TRBJ1-5
D gene: TRBD1
clone size: .
V gene: TRBV19
CDR3 DNA: TGTGCCAGTAGCCGACAGGGCTCGGAGCAGCCCCAGCATTTT
CDR3 protein: CASSRQGSEQPQHF

J gene: TRBJ1-2
D gene: TRBD1
clone size: .
V gene: TRBV7-9
CDR3 DNA: TGTGCCAGCACAGACAGGGGAGCCTATGGCTACACCTTC
CDR3 protein: CASTDRGAYGYTF

J gene: TRBJ1-5
D gene: TRBD1
clone size: .
V gene: TRBV15
CDR3 DNA: TGTGCCACCAGCAGAGGCAGGGGGCCGAATCAGCCCCAGCATTTT
CDR3 protein: CATSRGRGPNQPQHF

J gene: TRBJ1-1
D gene: .
clone size: .
V gene: TRBV13
CDR3 DNA: TGTGCCAGCAGCCCTCGCGGGGGCGTGGCTTTCTTT
CDR3 protein: CASSPRGGVAFF

J gene: TRBJ1-5
D gene: .
clone size: .
V gene: TRBV12-3/TRBV12-4
CDR3 DNA: TGTGCCAGCAGTTTAGATAGCGATCAGCCCCAGCATTTT
CDR3 protein: CASSLDSDQPQHF

J gene: TRBJ2-2
D gene: .
clone size: .
V gene: TRBV19
CDR3 DNA: TGTGCCAGTACCCCACTGGCCGGGGAGCTGTTTTTT
CDR3 protein: CASTPLAGELFF

J gene: TRBJ2-2
D gene: TRBD1
clone size: .
V gene: TRBV24-1
CDR3 DNA: TGTGCCACCAGTGATCCGGGACAGGGGGGGACCGGGGAGCTGTTTTTT
CDR3 protein: CATSDPGQGGTGELFF

J gene: TRBJ1-2
D gene: .
clone size: .
V gene: TRBV19
CDR3 DNA: TGTGCCAGTAGTATCTCTTCGAGGGAGCCGAGTGGCTACACCTTC
CDR3 protein: CASSISSREPSGYTF

J gene: TRBJ1-2
D gene: .
clone size: .
V gene: TRBV30
CDR3 DNA: TGTGCCTGGACCGTAGAGCAATGGTATGGCTACACCTTC
CDR3 protein: CAWTVEQWYGYTF

J gene: TRBJ2-1
D gene: .
clone size: .
V gene: TRBV7-9
CDR3 DNA: TGTGCCAGCAGCCCCCAGGAATACAATGAGCAGTTCTTC
CDR3 protein: CASSPQEYNEQFF

J gene: TRBJ1-2
D gene: TRBD1
clone size: .
V gene: TRBV28
CDR3 DNA: TGTGCCAGCACTGAACCGGGACAGGGCCTATTCTATGGCTACACCTTC
CDR3 protein: CASTEPGQGLFYGYTF

J gene: TRBJ2-1
D gene: TRBD2
clone size: .
V gene: TRBV28
CDR3 DNA: TGTGCCAGCAGCCCCCCCCCGGGCGGGGGGTCCAATGAGCAGTTCTTC
CDR3 protein: CASSPPPGGGSNEQFF

J gene: TRBJ2-3
D gene: .
clone size: .
V gene: TRBV27
CDR3 DNA: TGTGCCAGCAGTTTTCAGGGGCTAAGCACAGATACGCAGTATTTT
CDR3 protein: CASSFQGLSTDTQYF